The 17 T cell receptor beta chains in this list originate from one sample, sequenced in a study of T cell changes during pregnancy in multiple sclerosis. TCRdb's copy holds only in-frame clones and misses some; the assay was immunoSEQ multiplex PCR. The repertoire holds about 77,000 clones, with about 92% as singletons. Sequenced here: peripheral blood, sampled after pregnancy. These receptors all come from a female donor in good health, enrolled as a control in a pregnancy study.

The sample holds one count of this clone. The chain carries TRBV6-1 and TRBJ1-1, with D tentatively TRBD1 (5 bases). The CDR3 covers 12 residues. V was pared by 8 bases and J by 3 bases, with 10 bases between. Germline V gives CDR1 MNHNS, CDR2 SASEGT. CDR3: CASFSRDTEAFF. The CDR3 DNA follows: TGTGCCAGCTTCTCCAGGGACACTGAAGCTTTCTTT.

The chain's CDR3 is CASSGRGIKDTQYF. CDR3 coding DNA: TGTGCCAGCAGTGGTAGGGGAATCAAAGATACGCAGTATTTT. V usage is TRBV7-2 and J usage is TRBJ2-3; maybe TRBD1 (5 bases). CDR1 and CDR2 (germline): SGHTA, FQGNSA. Between the trimmed V and J ends, which lost 6 bases and 5 bases, there was a span of 15 bases. CDR3 length equals 14 residues. Using reference TRBV7-2 and TRBJ2-3 for the parts outside the CDR3, the full variable domain is GAGVSQSPSNKVTEKGKDVELRCDPISGHTALYWYRQSLGQGLEFLIYFQGNSAPDKSGLPSDRFSAERTGGSVSTLTIQRTQQEDSAVYLCASSGRGIKDTQYFGPGTRLTVL.

V gene TRBV29-1 combines with J gene TRBJ2-1, with 8 bases matching TRBD2. Trimming took 3 bases from V and 6 from J; bases not matched to a gene: 13. Germline V gene lookup returns CDR1 SQVTM and CDR2 ANQGSEA. This CDR3 has 16 residues. Written as DNA, the CDR3 is TGCAGCGTTGACGGGGGGGTACACTCGCCGAGCAATGAGCAGTTCTTC. Translating gives CSVDGGVHSPSNEQFF.

On this clone: The germline gene is not matched at one end of the junction; a read error may be the cause. This rearrangement joins TRBV6-6 to TRBJ2-7; a possible D gene is TRBD1 (5 bases). In germline, CDR1 is MNHNY, CDR2 SVGAGI (reference sequence). There are 12 residues in the CDR3. The CDR3, as DNA: TGTGCCTGCAGGGCCCAGGGCTACGAGCAGTACTTC. Amino acids: CACRAQGYEQYF.

The CDR3 is CASSFRGQGNQPQHF. For the CDR3, the DNA is TGTGCCAGCAGCTTTAGGGGACAGGGTAATCAGCCCCAGCATTTT. The chain employs TRBV11-3 and TRBJ1-5, with 9 positions matching TRBD1. J gave up 4 bases and V 3 bases, and 4 bases lay outside the gene matches. This CDR3 spans 15 amino acids. Germline loops: CDR1 SGHNT, CDR2 YENEEA.

The rearrangement joins TRBV6-5 to TRBJ2-7; 7 positions match TRBD1. V gave up 4 bases and J gave up 3 bases; unmatched junction bases: 6. The CDR3 consists of 14 residues. Germline V lookup: CDR1 MNHEY, CDR2 SVGAGI. DNA of the CDR3: TGTGCCAGCAGTTTAACAGGGGTAAGCTACGAGCAGTACTTC. Amino acid sequence: CASSLTGVSYEQYF.

CDR3 in DNA: TGTGCCAGCAGCTTAGGACAGCGCGGCACCGGGGAGCTGTTTTTT. Translated: CASSLGQRGTGELFF. The chain uses TRBV7-2 and TRBJ2-2, with D maybe TRBD1 (5 bases). Germline V CDR1 and CDR2: SGHTA, FQGNSA. Trimming shortened V by 1 base and J by 4 bases, and 10 bases separated the two germline ends. This CDR3 comprises 15 residues.

The CDR3, as DNA: TGTGCCAGCAGTGAAATCCAGCGGGGGGACAATGAGCAGTTCTTC. It is translated as CASSEIQRGDNEQFF. The genes are TRBV6-1 and TRBJ2-1, with TRBD2 identical over 9 bases. Per germline, CDR1 MNHNS and CDR2 SASEGT. This CDR3 comprises 15 residues. Losses at the gene ends were 2 bases for V and 5 bases for J; bases not matched to a gene: 4.

Note on this clone: Other DNA sequences in this sample translate to the same CDR3. This chain uses TRBV7-9 with TRBJ1-1; a possible D gene is TRBD1 (6 bases). This CDR3 has 13 amino acids. Per the germline V gene, CDR1 is SEHNR and CDR2 is FQNEAQ (reference sequence). V shed 5 bases and J shed 1 base, with 8 bases lying between them. CDR3 amino acids: CASSLTGNTEAFF. DNA for the CDR3: TGTGCCAGCAGCCTGACAGGGAACACTGAAGCTTTCTTT.

This chain links TRBV25-1 with TRBJ1-3; TRBD1 aligns across 9 bases. The CDR3 spans 17 residues. Trimming at V came to 8 bases and at J to 0 bases, leaving 11 bases not matched to a gene. Germline CDR1 reads MGHDK; CDR2 reads SYGVNS. The CDR3 loop is CASGYMGQGNSGNTIYF. The CDR3 nucleotides read TGTGCCAGCGGTTACATGGGACAGGGAAACTCTGGAAACACCATATATTTT. Filled out from reference TRBV25-1 and TRBJ1-3, the complete variable domain reads EADIYQTPRYLVIGTGKKITLECSQTMGHDKMYWYQQDPGMELHLIHYSYGVNSTEKGDLSSESTVSRIRTEHFPLTLESARPSHTSQYLCASGYMGQGNSGNTIYFGEGSWLTVV.

V usage is TRBV6-5 and J usage is TRBJ2-2; 8 positions agree with TRBD1. The germline gives CDR1 MNHEY, CDR2 SVGAGI. The J segment lost 6 bases and the V segment lost 6 bases, leaving 9 bases of the junction unmatched. CDR3 length: 15 residues. CDR3 in DNA: TGTGCCAGCAGCCGCCTCAGGGGGCCCCCCGGGGAGCTGTTTTTT. This translates into CASSRLRGPPGELFF.

The chain carries TRBV6-5 and TRBJ1-2; 9 bases agree with TRBD1. In germline, CDR1 is MNHEY, CDR2 SVGAGI. This CDR3 spans 15 amino acids. The ends lost 8 bases at V and 6 bases at J; junction bases unmatched: 13. The CDR3 bases are TGTGCCAGCGGACTACAGGGGGCGGGGGTCAATGGCTACACCTTC. Translating gives CASGLQGAGVNGYTF.

This chain connects TRBV18 to TRBJ2-7, with D perhaps matching TRBD1 (6 bases). Germline lookup yields CDR1 KGHSH and CDR2 LQKENI. The CDR3 consists of 14 residues. V was clipped by 2 bases and J by 0 bases, with 8 bases between them. CDR3 coding DNA: TGTGCCAGCTCACCAACAGGGTACTCCTACGAGCAGTACTTC. Its translation is CASSPTGYSYEQYF.

V is TRBV6-6 and J is TRBJ2-3; TRBD1 matches 10 bases. The V and J ends lost 7 bases and 4 bases, in that order; junction bases with no gene match: 8. The CDR3 loop spans 15 amino acids. Per germline, CDR1 MNHNY and CDR2 SVGAGI (reference sequence). The CDR3 nucleotides read TGTGCCAGCAACGACCGGGACAGGGGCGCAGATACGCAGTATTTT. Its protein product is CASNDRDRGADTQYF.

The chain uses TRBV5-4 and TRBJ2-5; 9 bases are a match to TRBD2. The V gene end was trimmed by 1 base and the J gene end by 3 bases; junction bases not matched to a gene: 4. CDR3 length: 15 amino acids. The germline V gene encodes CDR1 SGHNT and CDR2 YYREEE (reference sequence). The CDR3: CASSLSVAGEETQYF. The CDR3, as DNA: TGTGCCAGCAGCTTGTCAGTAGCGGGAGAAGAGACCCAGTACTTC.

The DNA for the CDR3 is TGTGCCTGGAGTGTACCGGTACGGACAGGGGATACGCAGTATTTT. It encodes CAWSVPVRTGDTQYF. The chain employs TRBV30 and TRBJ2-3; TRBD1 agrees at 8 bases. Germline loops: CDR1 GTSNPN, CDR2 SVGIG (reference sequence). This CDR3 has 15 amino acids. Trimming at V came to 0 bases and at J to 6 bases, leaving 8 bases not matched to a gene.

The CDR3 protein is CASTNWETTDQETQYF. CDR3 DNA sequence: TGTGCCAGCACCAACTGGGAGACGACGGACCAAGAGACCCAGTACTTC. The chain joins TRBV7-9 to TRBJ2-5; D is possibly TRBD2 (5 bases). V was shortened by 7 bases and J by 0 bases, with 18 bases between the two germline ends. Germline V gene sequence: CDR1 SEHNR, CDR2 FQNEAQ (reference sequence). The CDR3 consists of 16 residues.